Below, one T cell receptor beta chain is given with its context. What it recognizes is unknown. Treatment noted: approximately 9-day PBMC culture with coronavirus spike peptide pools or control peptides (ViraFEST assay). Researchers used the Oncomine TCR Beta short-read assay to sequence DNA from cultured CD4+ T cells. TCRdb reprocessed the PCR reads via MiXCR and lists one record per CDR3 protein. The sample lists 3,400 or so distinct CDR3 sequences, more than 70% seen once, with around two fifths in the top ten. This specimen comes from a study of vaccination and CD4 T cells after COVID-19. Background on the study: Nasal swab PCR had shown SARS-CoV-2 positivity in the convalescent patients (about 9 mild cases, one severe case). Control cultures were given a CEFX pool, an HIV-1 Nef pool, or no peptide.

The germline V gene has CDR1 MNHEY and CDR2 SMNVEV (reference sequence). With 5 bases removed from V and 6 bases from J, the gap between germline ends came to 14 bases. The CDR3 covers 15 residues. Findings and limits, study-wide: Median SARS-CoV-2-reactive clonotype numbers went up from around 21 to 38, but not significantly.

This TCR was sampled from a human donor who had recovered from COVID-19. The J gene is TRBJ1-6, the V gene TRBV27, with no clear D. Sequenced sample: CD4+ T cells from blood, cultured in vitro. CDR3 in DNA: TGTGCCAGCAGTCCAACACTAGGTAGTAATTCACCCCTCCACTTT. It specifies CASSPTLGSNSPLHF.